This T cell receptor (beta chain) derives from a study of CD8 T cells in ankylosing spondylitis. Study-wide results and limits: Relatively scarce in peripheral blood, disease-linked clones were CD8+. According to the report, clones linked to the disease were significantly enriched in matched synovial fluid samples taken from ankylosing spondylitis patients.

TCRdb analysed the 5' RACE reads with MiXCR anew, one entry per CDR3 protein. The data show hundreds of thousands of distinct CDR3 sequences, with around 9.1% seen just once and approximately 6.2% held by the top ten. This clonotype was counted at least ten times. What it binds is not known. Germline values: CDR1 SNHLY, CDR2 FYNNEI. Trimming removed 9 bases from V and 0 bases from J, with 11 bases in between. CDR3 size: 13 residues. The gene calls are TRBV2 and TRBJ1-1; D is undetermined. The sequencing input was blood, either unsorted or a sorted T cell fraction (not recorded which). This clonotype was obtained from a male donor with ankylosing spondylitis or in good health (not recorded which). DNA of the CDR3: TGTGCCAGTTCACGAAGTCTGAACACTGAAGCTTTCTTT. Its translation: CASSRSLNTEAFF.